This is a list of T cell receptor beta chains from one sample in a study of blood T cell repertoires in COVID-19. Libraries were prepared by immunoSEQ multiplex PCR; TCRdb keeps only in-frame clonotypes and omits some of them. Seen here are approximately 150,000 clones, 70% to 80% observed once, and the top ten hold roughly 8%. Sequenced input: peripheral blood. The origin of the receptors is a woman aged 60 to 75 with COVID-19, enrolled during active disease. Each CDR3 is given with its conserved first and last residue. A D gene is named only where the DNA matches it firmly. Size tells how often a clone was seen (once, few, many) or the class of an expanded clone, and some rows leave it out.

CDR3nt | CDR3aa | j_gene | abundance | v_gene | len | d_gene
TGTGCCAGTAGTACGGGACAGAACTTGATCTACGAGCAGTACTTC | CASSTGQNLIYEQYF | TRBJ2-7 | . | TRBV19 | 15 | TRBD1
TGTGCCAGCAGCCAAGACTCGCTATCCTACGAGCAGTACTTC | CASSQDSLSYEQYF | TRBJ2-7 | . | TRBV7-2 | 14 | .
TGTGCCAGCAGTCCAGGGGCTGGGGCCAACGTCCTGACTTTC | CASSPGAGANVLTF | TRBJ2-6 | . | TRBV6-5 | 14 | .
TGTGCCAGCAGCCTTCCGACTAGCGGGATCTACGAGCAGTACTTC | CASSLPTSGIYEQYF | TRBJ2-7 | . | TRBV7-2 | 15 | TRBD2
TGTGCCAGCAGGGCCACCGGGGAGCTGTTTTTT | CASRATGELFF | TRBJ2-2 | few | TRBV6-5 | 11 | .
TGTGCTAGCAGCTTAGGGACACCTGGCGACACCATATATTTT | CASSLGTPGDTIYF | TRBJ1-3 | . | TRBV7-7 | 14 | .
TGTGCCAGCAGCCAAGATCCTTCAGGAACGAACACTGAAGCTTTCTTT | CASSQDPSGTNTEAFF | TRBJ1-1 | . | TRBV3-1/TRBV3-2 | 16 | .
TGTGCCAGCAGCTTAGAGACTAGCGGGAGATCTTCCGAGCAGTACTTC | CASSLETSGRSSEQYF | TRBJ2-7 | . | TRBV28 | 16 | TRBD2
TGCAGCGTTGGGGCAGGCCACTCGAACACCGGGGAGCTGTTTTTT | CSVGAGHSNTGELFF | TRBJ2-2 | . | TRBV29-1 | 15 | .
TGTGCCAGTAGTATTTCTGCAGGGGGCACAGATACGCAGTATTTT | CASSISAGGTDTQYF | TRBJ2-3 | once | TRBV19 | 15 | .
TGTGCCAGCAGCCCTTGGACAGGGGGCGCGGACAATCAGCCCCAGCATTTT | CASSPWTGGADNQPQHF | TRBJ1-5 | . | TRBV6-2/TRBV6-3 | 17 | TRBD1
TGTGCCAGTAGTATAGGGCGACAGGGGTGGGAGGCCGGGGAGCTGTTTTTT | CASSIGRQGWEAGELFF | TRBJ2-2 | . | TRBV19 | 17 | TRBD1
TGTGCCAGCAGCGACTCGACAGGGGGCCGGGAGACCCAGTACTTC | CASSDSTGGRETQYF | TRBJ2-5 | . | TRBV5-4 | 15 | TRBD1
TGTGCCAGCAGTCTTGGACTAGCGGGGGACATGAGAGGGGCCAACGTCCTGACTTTC | CASSLGLAGDMRGANVLTF | TRBJ2-6 | . | TRBV9 | 19 | TRBD2
TGTGCCACCAGCAGAGATGGCAGGGGCTCGTACACCTTC | CATSRDGRGSYTF | TRBJ1-2 | . | TRBV15 | 13 | .
TGTGCCAGCAGTTCCCGACTAGCGGGAGAAAAAGAGACCCAGTACTTC | CASSSRLAGEKETQYF | TRBJ2-5 | once | TRBV27 | 16 | TRBD2
TGTGCCAGCAGCCCCCGACCTACAAGGAGTATTGAGACCCAGTACTTC | CASSPRPTRSIETQYF | TRBJ2-5 | . | TRBV7-8 | 16 | .
TGTGCCAGCGGCACTATGAACACTGAAGCTTTCTTT | CASGTMNTEAFF | TRBJ1-1 | . | TRBV6-5 | 12 | .
TGTGCCAGCCGGCCGGGAGGAACTAATGAAAAACTGTTTTTT | CASRPGGTNEKLFF | TRBJ1-4 | few | TRBV27 | 14 | .
TGTGCCAGCAGTGAATGGGGCGCCGAAGAGACCCAGTACTTC | CASSEWGAEETQYF | TRBJ2-5 | . | TRBV25-1 | 14 | .
TGCAGCGGTCTTAACAGGGTTGGTACGAGCTATGGCTACACCTTC | CSGLNRVGTSYGYTF | TRBJ1-2 | . | TRBV29-1 | 15 | .
TGTGCCAGCAGTTTATTAGCTAGCGGGCGCACAGATACGCAGTATTTT | CASSLLASGRTDTQYF | TRBJ2-3 | . | TRBV27 | 16 | TRBD2
TGTGCCAGCAGCGTGACAGGGGTCGAAATGCCCCAGCATTTT | CASSVTGVEMPQHF | TRBJ1-5 | . | TRBV5-4 | 14 | TRBD1
TGCGCCAGCAGCCAAGAAGGGGACACCGCAACTAATGAAAAACTGTTTTTT | CASSQEGDTATNEKLFF | TRBJ1-4 | . | TRBV4-3 | 17 | .
TGTGCCAGCAGTCTCTACAGGTCTGGGGCCAACGTCCTGACTTTC | CASSLYRSGANVLTF | TRBJ2-6 | . | TRBV28 | 15 | .
TGTGCCAGCAGTCTTGGCGCGCACAGCTCCTATAATTCACCCCTCCACTTT | CASSLGAHSSYNSPLHF | TRBJ1-6 | . | TRBV6-6 | 17 | .